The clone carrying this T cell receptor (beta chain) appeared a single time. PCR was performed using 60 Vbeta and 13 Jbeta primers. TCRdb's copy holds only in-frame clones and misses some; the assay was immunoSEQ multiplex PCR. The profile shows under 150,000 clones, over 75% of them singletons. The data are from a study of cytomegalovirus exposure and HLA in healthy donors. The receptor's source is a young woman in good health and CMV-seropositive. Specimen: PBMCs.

The CDR3 region has the DNA TGCGCCAGCAGACCTCTAGCGGGGGGCGAAGAGACCCAGTACTTC. Encoded protein: CASRPLAGGEETQYF. The J gene is TRBJ2-5, the V gene TRBV5-1; 11 nucleotides agree with TRBD2. The CDR3 has 15 amino acids. The germline V gene encodes CDR1 SGHRS and CDR2 YFSETQ. J gave up 3 bases and V 5 bases, and 6 bases lay outside the gene matches.